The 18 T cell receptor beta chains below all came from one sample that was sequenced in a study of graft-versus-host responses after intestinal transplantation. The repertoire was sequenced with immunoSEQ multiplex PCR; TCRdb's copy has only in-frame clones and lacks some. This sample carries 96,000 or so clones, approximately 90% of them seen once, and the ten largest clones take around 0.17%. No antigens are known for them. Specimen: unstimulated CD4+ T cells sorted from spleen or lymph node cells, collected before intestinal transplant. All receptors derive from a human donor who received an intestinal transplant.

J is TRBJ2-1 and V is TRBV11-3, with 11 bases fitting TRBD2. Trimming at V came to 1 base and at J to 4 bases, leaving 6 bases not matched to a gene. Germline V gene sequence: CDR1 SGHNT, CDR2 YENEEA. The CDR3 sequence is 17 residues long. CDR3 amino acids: CASSLGLAGGLYNEQFF. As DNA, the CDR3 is TGTGCCAGCAGCTTAGGGTTAGCGGGGGGGCTTTACAATGAGCAGTTCTTC.

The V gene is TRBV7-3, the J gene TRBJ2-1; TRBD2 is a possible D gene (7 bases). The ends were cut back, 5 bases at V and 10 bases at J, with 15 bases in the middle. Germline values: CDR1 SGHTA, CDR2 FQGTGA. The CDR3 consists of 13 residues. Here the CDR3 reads CASSTGGPSEQFF. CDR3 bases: TGTGCCAGCAGCACCGGGGGGCCGTCCGAGCAGTTCTTC.

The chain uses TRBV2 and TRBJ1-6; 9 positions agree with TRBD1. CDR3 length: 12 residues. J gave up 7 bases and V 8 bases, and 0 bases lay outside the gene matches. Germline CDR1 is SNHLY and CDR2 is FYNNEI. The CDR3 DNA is TGTGCCAGCGGGACAGGGAATTCACCCCTCCACTTT. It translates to CASGTGNSPLHF.

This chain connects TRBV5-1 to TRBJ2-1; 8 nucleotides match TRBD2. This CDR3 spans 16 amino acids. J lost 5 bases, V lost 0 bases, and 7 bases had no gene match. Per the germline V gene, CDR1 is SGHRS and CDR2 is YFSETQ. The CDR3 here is CASSLAPAGADNEQFF. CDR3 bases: TGCGCCAGCAGCTTGGCCCCAGCGGGGGCCGACAATGAGCAGTTCTTC.

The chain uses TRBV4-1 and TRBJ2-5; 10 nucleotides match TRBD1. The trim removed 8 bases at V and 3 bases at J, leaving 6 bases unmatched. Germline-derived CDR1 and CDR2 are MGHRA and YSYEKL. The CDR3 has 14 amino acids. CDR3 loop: CASSGQGIKETQYF. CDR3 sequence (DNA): TGCGCCAGCTCGGGACAGGGGATAAAAGAGACCCAGTACTTC.

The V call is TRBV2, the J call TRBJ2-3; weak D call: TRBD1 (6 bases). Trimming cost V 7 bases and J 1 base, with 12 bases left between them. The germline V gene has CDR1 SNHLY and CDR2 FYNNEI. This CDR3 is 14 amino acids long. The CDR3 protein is CASNDPGGTDTQYF. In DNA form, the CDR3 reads TGTGCCAGCAACGACCCAGGGGGCACAGATACGCAGTATTTT.

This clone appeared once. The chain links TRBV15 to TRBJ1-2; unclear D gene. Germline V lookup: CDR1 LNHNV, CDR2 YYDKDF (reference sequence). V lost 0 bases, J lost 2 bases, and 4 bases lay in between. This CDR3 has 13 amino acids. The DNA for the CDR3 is TGTGCCACCAGCAGAGACAGGAACTATGGCTACACCTTC. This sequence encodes CATSRDRNYGYTF.

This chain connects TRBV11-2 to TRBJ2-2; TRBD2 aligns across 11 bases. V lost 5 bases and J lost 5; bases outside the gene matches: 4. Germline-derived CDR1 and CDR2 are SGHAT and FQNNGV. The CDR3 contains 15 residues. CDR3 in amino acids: CASSATSGTTGELFF. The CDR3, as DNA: TGTGCCAGCAGCGCGACTAGCGGGACAACCGGGGAGCTGTTTTTT.

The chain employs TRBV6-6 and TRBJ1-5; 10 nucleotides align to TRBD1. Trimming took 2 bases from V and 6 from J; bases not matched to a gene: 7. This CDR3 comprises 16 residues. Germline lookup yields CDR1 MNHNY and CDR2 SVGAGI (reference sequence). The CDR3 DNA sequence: TGTGCCAGCAGTTACCCCGGGACAGGGGCGAGTCAGCCCCAGCATTTT. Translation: CASSYPGTGASQPQHF.

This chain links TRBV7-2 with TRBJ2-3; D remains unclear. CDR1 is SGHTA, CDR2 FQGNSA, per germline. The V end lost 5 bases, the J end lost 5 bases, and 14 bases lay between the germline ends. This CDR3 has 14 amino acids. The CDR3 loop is CASSPASVGDTQYF. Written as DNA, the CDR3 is TGTGCCAGCAGCCCCGCCTCAGTTGGAGATACGCAGTATTTT. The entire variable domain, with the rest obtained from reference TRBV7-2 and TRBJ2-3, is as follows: GAGVSQSPSNKVTEKGKDVELRCDPISGHTALYWYRQSLGQGLEFLIYFQGNSAPDKSGLPSDRFSAERTGGSVSTLTIQRTQQEDSAVYLCASSPASVGDTQYFGPGTRLTVL.

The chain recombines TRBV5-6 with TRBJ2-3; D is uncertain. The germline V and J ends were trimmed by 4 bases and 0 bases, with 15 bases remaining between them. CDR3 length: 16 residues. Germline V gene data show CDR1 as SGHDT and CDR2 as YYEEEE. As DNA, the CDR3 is TGTGCCAGCAGCCCATCCTCACGCAGAAGCACAGATACGCAGTATTTT. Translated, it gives CASSPSSRRSTDTQYF.

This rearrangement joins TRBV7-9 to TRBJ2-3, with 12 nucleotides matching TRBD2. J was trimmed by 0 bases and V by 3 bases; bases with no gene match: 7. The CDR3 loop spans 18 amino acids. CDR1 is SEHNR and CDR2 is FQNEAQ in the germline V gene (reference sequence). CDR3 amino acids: CASSFPLAGGPSTDTQYF. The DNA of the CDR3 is TGTGCCAGCAGCTTCCCGCTAGCGGGAGGGCCTAGCACAGATACGCAGTATTTT. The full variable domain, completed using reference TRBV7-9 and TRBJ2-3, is DTGVSQNPRHKITKRGQNVTFRCDPISEHNRLYWYRQTLGQGPEFLTYFQNEAQLEKSRLLSDRFSAERPKGSFSTLEIQRTEQGDSAMYLCASSFPLAGGPSTDTQYFGPGTRLTVL.

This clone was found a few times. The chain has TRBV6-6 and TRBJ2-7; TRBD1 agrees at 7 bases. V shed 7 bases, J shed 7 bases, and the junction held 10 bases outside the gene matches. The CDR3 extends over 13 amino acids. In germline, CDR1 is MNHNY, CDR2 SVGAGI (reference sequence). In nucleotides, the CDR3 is TGTGCCAGCACGGGACAGTTGGCGGGTGAGCAGTACTTC. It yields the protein CASTGQLAGEQYF.

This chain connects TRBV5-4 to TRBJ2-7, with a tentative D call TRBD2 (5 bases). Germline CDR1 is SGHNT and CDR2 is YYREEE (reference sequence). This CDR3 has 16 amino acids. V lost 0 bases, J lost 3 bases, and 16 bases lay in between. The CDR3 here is CASSLDGGSRDYEQYF. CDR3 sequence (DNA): TGTGCCAGCAGCTTGGACGGTGGATCTCGGGACTACGAGCAGTACTTC. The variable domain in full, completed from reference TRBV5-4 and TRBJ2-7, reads ETGVTQSPTHLIKTRGQQVTLRCSSQSGHNTVSWYQQALGQGPQFIFQYYREEENGRGNFPPRFSGLQFPNYSSELNVNALELDDSALYLCASSLDGGSRDYEQYFGPGTRLTVT.

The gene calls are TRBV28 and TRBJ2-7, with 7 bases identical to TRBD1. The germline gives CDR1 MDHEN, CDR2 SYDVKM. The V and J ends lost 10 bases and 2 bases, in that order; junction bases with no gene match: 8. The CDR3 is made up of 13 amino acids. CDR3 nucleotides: TGTGCCACCCAAAGGGGACAGCCCTACGAGCAGTACTTC. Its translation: CATQRGQPYEQYF.

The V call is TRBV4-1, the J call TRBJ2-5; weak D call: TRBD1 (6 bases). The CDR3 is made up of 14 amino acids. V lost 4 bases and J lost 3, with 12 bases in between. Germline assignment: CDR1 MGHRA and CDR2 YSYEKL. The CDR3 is CASSRQVREETQYF. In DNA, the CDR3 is TGCGCCAGCAGCCGACAGGTCAGGGAAGAGACCCAGTACTTC.

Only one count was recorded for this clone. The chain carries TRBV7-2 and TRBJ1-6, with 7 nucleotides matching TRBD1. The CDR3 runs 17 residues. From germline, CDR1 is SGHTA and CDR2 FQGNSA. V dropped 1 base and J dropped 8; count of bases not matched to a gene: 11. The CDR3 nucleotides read TGTGCCAGCAGCTTAGATACAGCCAGGGGGTTTCATTCACCCCTCCACTTT. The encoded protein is CASSLDTARGFHSPLHF. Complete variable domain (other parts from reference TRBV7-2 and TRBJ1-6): GAGVSQSPSNKVTEKGKDVELRCDPISGHTALYWYRQSLGQGLEFLIYFQGNSAPDKSGLPSDRFSAERTGGSVSTLTIQRTQQEDSAVYLCASSLDTARGFHSPLHFGNGTRLTVT.

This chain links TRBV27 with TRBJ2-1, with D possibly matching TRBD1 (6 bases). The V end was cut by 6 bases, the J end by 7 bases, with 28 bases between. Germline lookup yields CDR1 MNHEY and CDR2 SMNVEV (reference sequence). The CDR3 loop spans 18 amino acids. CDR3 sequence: CASRPMIPGHPLENEQFF. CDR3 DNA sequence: TGTGCCAGCAGACCAATGATTCCGGGACATCCCCTAGAGAATGAGCAGTTCTTC.